This T cell receptor beta chain appears in the sequencing data of a study of memory CD4+ T cells and cytomegalovirus serostatus. Broader study findings: About 40% of the roughly 160 known CMV-associated TCRbeta sequences appeared in CD4+ memory. CMV serostatus prediction reached median AUC approximately 0.95, or 0.91 with US-trained model.

Single viable CD3+CD4+CD8-CD45RO+ cells were sorted as the memory CD4+ T cells. Donors' CMV status reflects serum IgG against pp150, pp28, p38, p52. The table came from immunoSEQ multiplex PCR; TCRdb's copy has only in-frame clones and leaves some out. This sample has just under 95,000 clones, with 75% to 90% found just once. Germline CDR1 GTSNPN, CDR2 SVGIG (reference sequence). This CDR3 spans 12 amino acids. As to this clone: Its antigen is not identified.

The source is an adult in good health and CMV-seropositive. The rearrangement uses TRBV30 and TRBJ2-3, with 11 nucleotides matching TRBD2. Sequences were obtained from memory CD4+ T cells from blood. CDR3 in amino acids: CGLAGGTDTQYF. The CDR3 nucleotides read TGTGGGCTAGCGGGAGGTACAGATACGCAGTATTTT. Based on the CDR3 plus reference TRBV30 and TRBJ2-3, the full variable domain is SQTIHQWPATLVQPVGSPLSLECTVEGTSNPNLYWYRQAAGRGLQLLFYSVGIGQISSEVPQNLSASRPQDRQFILSSKKLLLSDSGFYLCGLAGGTDTQYFGPGTRLTVL.